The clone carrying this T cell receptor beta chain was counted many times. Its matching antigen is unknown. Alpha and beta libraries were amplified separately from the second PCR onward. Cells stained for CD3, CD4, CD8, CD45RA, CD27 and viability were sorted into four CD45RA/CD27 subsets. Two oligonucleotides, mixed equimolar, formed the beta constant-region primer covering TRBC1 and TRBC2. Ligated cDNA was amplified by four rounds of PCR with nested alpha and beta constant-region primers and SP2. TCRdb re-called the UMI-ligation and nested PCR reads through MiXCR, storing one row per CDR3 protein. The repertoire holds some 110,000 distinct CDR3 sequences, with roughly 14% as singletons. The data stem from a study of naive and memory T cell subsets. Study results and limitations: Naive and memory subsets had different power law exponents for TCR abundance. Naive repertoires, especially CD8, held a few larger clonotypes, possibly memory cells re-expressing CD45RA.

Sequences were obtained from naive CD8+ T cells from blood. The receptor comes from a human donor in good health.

CDR3: CASSPVTSYEQYF. Here the CDR3 DNA reads TGTGCCAGCAGCCCTGTCACCTCCTACGAGCAGTACTTC. This rearrangement joins TRBV7-9 to TRBJ2-7, with unresolved D. Trimming cost V 5 bases and J 0 bases, with 8 bases left between them. Germline CDR1 is SEHNR and CDR2 is FQNEAQ (reference sequence). The CDR3 has 13 residues.